This T cell receptor beta chain came from a study of CD8+ T cells in alopecia areata. For the study at large: Treatment comprised oral tofacitinib, 5 to 10 mg twice daily, in treated patients. Tofacitinib treatment spanned 6 to 18 months, with 6 months off drug afterward. Study-wide results and limits: Although TCR sharing was seen in mice, sharing across patients was less clear, possibly for HLA-related reasons.

Patients with alopecia areata provided lesional scalp punch biopsies as well as peripheral blood. Worth noting for this clone: No antigen is known for it.

cDNA prepared by RNA extraction and subsequent reverse transcription served as the template for sequencing. Measured with immunoSEQ multiplex PCR; TCRdb has only the in-frame clones, and not every one. The sample has about 180,000 clones; 50% to 70% are singletons. Germline CDR1 and CDR2: PRHDT and FYEKMQ (reference sequence). The CDR3 covers 15 residues. V shed 4 bases, J shed 0 bases, and the junction held 2 bases outside the gene matches. This TCR was recovered from a human donor with alopecia areata. This rearrangement joins TRBV13 to TRBJ2-3, with TRBD2 matching 9 bases. This material consisted of CD4+ T cells sorted from blood, taken at week 0. The DNA of the CDR3 is TGTGCCAGCAGCTCGCTAGCGGGGAGCACAGATACGCAGTATTTT. Residues: CASSSLAGSTDTQYF.